These 24 T cell receptor beta chains share one sample of origin, sequenced in a study of OX40 agonist ivuxolimab in advanced cancers. The receptor library was made with the immunoSEQ multiplex PCR assay. TCRdb obtained this table from immuneACCESS and retained in-frame rearrangements with V and J assigned. These tables miss some clones; where compared with another copy, unresolved V genes account for less than half of the shortfall, and the remainder is unexplained. Recorded for this sample are approximately 82,000 clones; more than 70% of them occurred a single time. More than 8.5% of the sample comes from the top ten. The sequenced sample was CD4+ or CD8+ T cells sorted from blood, obtained in a trial of the OX40 agonist ivuxolimab. The receptors stem from an adult with an advanced solid tumor such as melanoma, head and neck, liver or kidney cancer.

This chain connects TRBV23-1 to TRBJ1-2, with D possibly matching TRBD1 (6 bases). TRBV23-1 qualifies as an ORF whose function is uncertain. The CDR3 extends over 17 amino acids. Trimming removed 4 bases at V and 0 bases at J, with 18 bases between. The chain's CDR3 is CASSPFRTDLSNYGYTF. CDR3 bases: TGCGCCAGCAGTCCTTTTAGGACAGACTTATCTAACTATGGCTACACCTTC.

To note about this clone: One end of the junction varies from germline; a read error may be responsible. V and J are TRBV7-9 and TRBJ2-1, with unresolved D. Germline V lookup: CDR1 SEHNR, CDR2 FQNEAQ (reference sequence). The CDR3 runs to 14 residues. CDR3 DNA sequence: TGTGCCAGCAGCTTACCAGAGGCCTACAGCCACATGATCTTC. Amino acid sequence: CASSLPEAYSHMIF. The full variable domain, rest sourced from reference TRBV7-9 and TRBJ2-1, is DTGVSQNPRHKITKRGQNVTFRCDPISEHNRLYWYRQTLGQGPEFLTYFQNEAQLEKSRLLSDRFSAERPKGSFSTLEIQRTEQGDSAMYLCASSLPEAYSHMIFGPGTRLTVL.

This chain uses TRBV12-5 with TRBJ2-1, with TRBD2 matching over 12 bases. V was pared by 0 bases and J by 11 bases, with 8 bases of the junction left unmatched. The CDR3 consists of 16 residues. CDR1 LGHNT and CDR2 FRNRAP come from the germline V gene. This CDR3 is CASGLVLTSGSTKQFF. The CDR3, as DNA: TGTGCTAGTGGTTTGGTACTGACTAGCGGGAGCACTAAGCAGTTCTTC.

The gene calls are TRBV28 and TRBJ1-1; no reliable D call. The CDR3 extends over 11 amino acids. The germline V gene has CDR1 MDHEN and CDR2 SYDVKM. With 3 bases removed from V and 9 bases from J, the gap between germline ends came to 8 bases. The CDR3 protein is CASSFGLKAFF. CDR3 sequence (DNA): TGTGCCAGCAGTTTCGGGCTTAAAGCTTTCTTT. The full variable domain, in which reference TRBV28 and TRBJ1-1 provide the parts outside the CDR3, is DVKVTQSSRYLVKRTGEKVFLECVQDMDHENMFWYRQDPGLGLRLIYFSYDVKMKEKGDIPEGYSVSREKKERFSLILESASTNQTSMYLCASSFGLKAFFGQGTRLTVV.

The J gene is TRBJ1-6, the V gene TRBV6-5, with D perhaps TRBD1 (6 bases). V shed 4 bases and J shed 6 bases, with 13 bases lying between them. The CDR3 runs 15 residues. The germline V gene encodes CDR1 MNHEY and CDR2 SVGAGI. The CDR3 nucleotides are TGTGCCAGCAGTTGGGGGCTTATAGGTAATTCACCCCTCCACTTT. This gives the protein CASSWGLIGNSPLHF.

This chain joins TRBV6-4 and TRBJ1-2; TRBD1 agrees at 7 bases. The CDR3 covers 15 residues. The germline V gene has CDR1 MRHNA and CDR2 SNTAGT. With V trimmed by 5 bases and J by 0 bases, 6 bases remained unmatched. CDR3 nucleotides: TGTGCCAGCAGTCGACAGGGCCCCGCTAACTATGGCTACACCTTC. Its protein product is CASSRQGPANYGYTF.

This sequence joins TRBV5-1 and TRBJ2-1; D possibly corresponds to TRBD2 (5 bases). CDR3 length: 13 residues. Germline V CDR1 and CDR2: SGHRS, YFSETQ. V gave up 7 bases and J gave up 0 bases, with 8 bases separating them. CDR3 amino acids: CASGEPSYNEQFF. The CDR3 bases are TGCGCCAGCGGGGAGCCCTCCTACAATGAGCAGTTCTTC.

The gene calls are TRBV7-2 and TRBJ2-7; 7 positions agree with TRBD2. Germline V gene sequence: CDR1 SGHTA, CDR2 FQGNSA. The junction had 19 bases not matched to a gene; V was cut back by 2 bases and J by 6 bases. CDR3 size: 18 residues. The CDR3 region has the DNA TGTGCCAGCAGCTTACGGGGAGTGGGACTACCGCTCCGGGTCGAGCAGTACTTC. Protein product: CASSLRGVGLPLRVEQYF.

The chain couples TRBV4-1 to TRBJ2-5; D possibly corresponds to TRBD1 (5 bases). The CDR3 has 13 residues. The germline V gene encodes CDR1 MGHRA and CDR2 YSYEKL. The germline V and J ends were trimmed by 8 bases and 12 bases, with 22 bases remaining between them. The CDR3 reads CASPSLGHPREYF. The CDR3 DNA follows: TGCGCCAGCCCCAGTTTAGGACACCCCAGGGAGTACTTC.

This sequence joins TRBV7-2 and TRBJ1-4, with 7 positions matching TRBD1. Germline assignment: CDR1 SGHTA and CDR2 FQGNSA. The length of the CDR3 is 16 residues. J gave up 5 bases and V 5 bases, and 11 bases lay outside the gene matches. The CDR3 is CASSGGQARGNEKLFF. The CDR3 DNA reads TGTGCCAGCAGCGGCGGACAGGCGAGAGGAAATGAAAAACTGTTTTTT.

The chain uses TRBV9 and TRBJ2-2; D possibly corresponds to TRBD2 (5 bases). V lost 4 bases to trimming and J lost 3 bases, with 10 bases between them. This CDR3 has 14 amino acids. Looked up from germline, CDR1 is SGDLS and CDR2 is YYNGEE. CDR3 sequence: CASSLEGYTGELFF. DNA of the CDR3: TGTGCCAGCAGCCTTGAGGGATACACCGGGGAGCTGTTTTTT.

J is TRBJ2-1 and V is TRBV7-3; D is unresolved. This CDR3 is built from 15 residues. The V and J ends lost 4 bases and 0 bases respectively, with 10 bases between them. Looked up from germline, CDR1 is SGHTA and CDR2 is FQGTGA. This CDR3 is CASSSGPGSYNEQFF. CDR3 coding DNA: TGTGCCAGCAGCTCCGGACCAGGCTCCTACAATGAGCAGTTCTTC.

The gene calls are TRBV19 and TRBJ2-1, with 7 bases lining up with TRBD2. V shed 4 bases, J shed 6 bases, and the junction held 9 bases outside the gene matches. The CDR3 has 15 amino acids. Germline V gene data show CDR1 as LNHDA and CDR2 as SQIVND (reference sequence). The CDR3 loop is CASSTTPGLINEQFF. CDR3 coding DNA: TGTGCCAGTAGTACGACCCCGGGACTAATCAATGAGCAGTTCTTC. The complete variable domain, with remaining parts taken from reference TRBV19 and TRBJ2-1, reads DGGITQSPKYLFRKEGQNVTLSCEQNLNHDAMYWYRQDPGQGLRLIYYSQIVNDFQKGDIAEGYSVSREKKESFPLTVTSAQKNPTAFYLCASSTTPGLINEQFFGPGTRLTVL.

DNA for the CDR3: TGTGCCAGCAGGTGGGGGGGGCAAGAGACCCAGTACTTC. As protein: CASRWGGQETQYF. This chain links TRBV6-6 with TRBJ2-5; the match to TRBD2 covers 7 bases. The V gene's germline CDR1 is MNHNY and CDR2 SVGAGI (reference sequence). The V segment lost 6 bases and the J segment 2 bases; nucleotides outside the gene matches: 3. This CDR3 spans 13 amino acids.

The rearrangement links TRBV21-1 to TRBJ2-1. TRBV21-1 constitutes a pseudogene. This CDR3 region has 14 residues. CDR3: CASSPGPEGNEQFF. The CDR3 nucleotides are TGTGCCAGCAGTCCGGGACCTGAGGGGAATGAGCAGTTCTTC.

J is TRBJ2-5 and V is TRBV7-2; TRBD1 matches at 9 bases. V gave up 5 bases and J gave up 5 bases; unmatched junction bases: 3. The CDR3 is made up of 13 amino acids. The germline CDR1 and CDR2 sequences are SGHTA and FQGNSA. CDR3 loop: CASSPGQGETQYF. The CDR3 DNA reads TGTGCCAGCAGCCCCGGACAGGGGGAGACCCAGTACTTC.

The V gene is TRBV19, the J gene TRBJ1-2; 8 nucleotides align to TRBD1. The CDR3 extends over 15 amino acids. V shed 4 bases and J 5 bases; nucleotides not matched to a gene: 9. Per the germline V gene, CDR1 is LNHDA and CDR2 is SQIVND (reference sequence). Here the CDR3 reads CASSKGGQEFYGYTF. CDR3 sequence (DNA): TGTGCCAGTAGTAAAGGGGGACAGGAGTTTTATGGCTACACCTTC.

The V call is TRBV5-4, the J call TRBJ2-4; no clear D. CDR1 and CDR2 (germline): SGHNT, YYREEE (reference sequence). The CDR3 covers 15 residues. V lost 4 bases and J lost 0, with 11 bases in between. This CDR3 is CASSRSSGAKNIQYF. CDR3 nucleotides: TGTGCCAGCAGCCGGTCGTCGGGAGCCAAAAACATTCAGTACTTC.

The chain joins TRBV10-2 to TRBJ1-2; perhaps TRBD1 as D (5 bases). The CDR3 has 15 residues. Germline-derived CDR1 and CDR2 are WSHSY and SAAADI. V gave up 0 bases and J gave up 5 bases, with 13 bases separating them. Here the CDR3 reads CASSESLGVGYGYTF. DNA of the CDR3: TGCGCCAGCAGTGAGTCATTAGGGGTAGGGTATGGCTACACCTTC.

The chain recombines TRBV5-4 with TRBJ2-1, with TRBD2 as a possible D gene (6 bases). The V gene's germline CDR1 is SGHNT and CDR2 YYREEE (reference sequence). Between the trimmed V and J ends, which lost 0 bases and 6 bases, there was a span of 13 bases. This CDR3 contains 15 residues. The CDR3: CASSLVRRESNEQFF. In DNA form, the CDR3 reads TGTGCCAGCAGCTTGGTACGGCGGGAAAGCAATGAGCAGTTCTTC. The whole variable domain, filled in from reference TRBV5-4 and TRBJ2-1, reads ETGVTQSPTHLIKTRGQQVTLRCSSQSGHNTVSWYQQALGQGPQFIFQYYREEENGRGNFPPRFSGLQFPNYSSELNVNALELDDSALYLCASSLVRRESNEQFFGPGTRLTVL.

The chain combines TRBV4-1 with TRBJ2-7, with 14 nucleotides matching TRBD2. V lost 6 bases and J lost 4; bases outside the gene matches: 5. The CDR3 sequence is 15 residues long. Germline V gives CDR1 MGHRA, CDR2 YSYEKL. CDR3 sequence (DNA): TGCGCCAGCAGACGACTAGCGGGAGGGCCTTACGAGCAGTACTTC. Translation: CASRRLAGGPYEQYF.

V is TRBV11-2 and J is TRBJ2-5; maybe TRBD1 (6 bases). The CDR3 is 18 amino acids. V gave up 7 bases and J gave up 5 bases, with 29 bases separating them. Germline CDR1 is SGHAT and CDR2 is FQNNGV. The CDR3 nucleotides are TGTGCCAGCAACTCTCTTCTGGGGGCAAACCGGTTAGGGGAGACCCAGTACTTC. This sequence encodes CASNSLLGANRLGETQYF.

This CDR3 reads CAISAAGRVDEQFF. CDR3 DNA sequence: TGTGCCATCAGTGCCGCCGGTAGGGTCGATGAGCAGTTCTTC. The rearrangement uses TRBV10-3 and TRBJ2-1, with no clear D. V lost 4 bases and J lost 8, with 15 bases in between. The CDR3 extends over 14 amino acids. The germline gives CDR1 ENHRY, CDR2 SYGVKD.

V and J are TRBV10-3 and TRBJ1-5; 9 bases line up with TRBD1. Germline CDR1 is ENHRY and CDR2 is SYGVKD. The V gene end was trimmed by 0 bases and the J gene end by 6 bases; junction bases not matched to a gene: 9. The CDR3 extends over 17 amino acids. CDR3 protein: CAISESTGQGFGQPQHF. For the CDR3, the DNA is TGTGCCATCAGTGAGTCGACTGGACAGGGGTTTGGTCAGCCCCAGCATTTT.